This TCR beta chain was found in a study of shared clonotypes between healthy human individuals. Study-level information: Sampling drew on donors who were a couple of women and a few men aged 18 to 49. Researchers assigned three CD4 naive, three CD4 memory, two CD8 naive and one CD8 memory plate to each donor.

There are 14 residues in the CDR3. The trim removed 1 base at V and 6 bases at J, leaving 4 bases unmatched. The germline gives CDR1 SNHLY, CDR2 FYNNEI. Study outcomes and limitations: The study generally estimated greater richness for naive than memory subsets.

On this clone itself: Its target is not known.

As defined, naive CD8 cells were CD45RO-negative and positively selected for CCR7, with terminally differentiated effector memory CD45RA+ cells excluded. Those who donated, Caucasian adults without exception, all lived in Nashville, Tennessee. Here immunoSEQ multiplex PCR was the method, and the copy in TCRdb shows in-frame clones only, minus some. The data contain more than 500,000 clones, 85% to 95% of them singletons. The chain uses TRBV2 and TRBJ2-3; 7 bases are a match to TRBD2. The sequenced sample consisted of naive CD8+ T cells sorted from blood. The TCR originated in a woman aged 30 to 39 in good health. Here the CDR3 reads CASSEDAGVDTQYF. Written as DNA, the CDR3 is TGTGCCAGCAGTGAAGACGCGGGGGTGGATACGCAGTATTTT.